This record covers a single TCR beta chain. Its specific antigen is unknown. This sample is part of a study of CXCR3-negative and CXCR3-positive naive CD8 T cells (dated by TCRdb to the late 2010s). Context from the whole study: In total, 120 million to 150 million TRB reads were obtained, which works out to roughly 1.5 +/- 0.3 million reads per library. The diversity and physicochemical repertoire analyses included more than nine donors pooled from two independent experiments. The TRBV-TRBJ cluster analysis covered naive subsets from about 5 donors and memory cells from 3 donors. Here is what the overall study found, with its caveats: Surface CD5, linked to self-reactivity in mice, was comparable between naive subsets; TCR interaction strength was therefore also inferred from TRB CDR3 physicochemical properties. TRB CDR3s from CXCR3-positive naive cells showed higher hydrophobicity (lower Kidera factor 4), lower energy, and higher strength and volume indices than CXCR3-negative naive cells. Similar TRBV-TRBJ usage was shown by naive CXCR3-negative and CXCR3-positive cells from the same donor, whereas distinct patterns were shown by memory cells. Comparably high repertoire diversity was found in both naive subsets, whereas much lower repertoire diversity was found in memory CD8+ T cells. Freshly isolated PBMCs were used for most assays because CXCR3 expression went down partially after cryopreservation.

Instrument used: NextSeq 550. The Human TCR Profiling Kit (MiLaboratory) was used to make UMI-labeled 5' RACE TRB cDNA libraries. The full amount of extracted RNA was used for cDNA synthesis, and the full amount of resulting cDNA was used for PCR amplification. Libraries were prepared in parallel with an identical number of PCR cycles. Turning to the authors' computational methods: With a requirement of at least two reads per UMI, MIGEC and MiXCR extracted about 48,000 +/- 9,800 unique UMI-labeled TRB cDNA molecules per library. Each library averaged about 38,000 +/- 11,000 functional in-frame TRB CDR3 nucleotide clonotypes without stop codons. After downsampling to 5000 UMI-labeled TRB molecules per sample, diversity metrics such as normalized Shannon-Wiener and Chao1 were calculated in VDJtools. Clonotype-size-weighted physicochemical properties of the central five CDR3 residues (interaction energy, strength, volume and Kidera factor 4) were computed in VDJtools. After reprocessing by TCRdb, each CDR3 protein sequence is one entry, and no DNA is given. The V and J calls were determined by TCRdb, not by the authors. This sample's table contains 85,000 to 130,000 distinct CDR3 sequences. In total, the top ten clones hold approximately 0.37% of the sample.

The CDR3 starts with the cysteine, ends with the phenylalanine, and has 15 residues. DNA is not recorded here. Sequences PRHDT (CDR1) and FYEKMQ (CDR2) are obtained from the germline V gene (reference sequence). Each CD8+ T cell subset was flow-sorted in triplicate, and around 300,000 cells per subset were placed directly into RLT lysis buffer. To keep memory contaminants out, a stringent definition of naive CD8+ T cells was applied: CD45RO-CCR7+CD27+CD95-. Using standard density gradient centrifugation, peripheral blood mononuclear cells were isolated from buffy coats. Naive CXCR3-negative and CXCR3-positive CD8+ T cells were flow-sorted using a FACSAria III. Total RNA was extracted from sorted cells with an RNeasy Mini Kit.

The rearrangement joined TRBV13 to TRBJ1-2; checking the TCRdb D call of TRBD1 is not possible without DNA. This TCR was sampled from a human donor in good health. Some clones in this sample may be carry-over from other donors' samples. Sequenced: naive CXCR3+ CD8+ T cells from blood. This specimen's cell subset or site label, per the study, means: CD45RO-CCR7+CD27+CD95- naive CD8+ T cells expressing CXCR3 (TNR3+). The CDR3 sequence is CASSLGQGVDYGYTF.